Sequencing of this T cell receptor (beta chain) was carried out in a study of T cell responses to AZD1222 COVID-19 vaccine. Study observations and caveats: It was only a handful of AZD1222 recipients who were seropositive at baseline.

Pooled in the analysis were second doses at about 4 or about 12 weeks. Germline-derived CDR1 and CDR2 are MNHEY and SVGAGI. The CDR3 runs to 11 residues. V shed 6 bases and J shed 3 bases, with 3 bases lying between them. This clone appeared once. Antigen unknown. The table came from immunoSEQ multiplex PCR; TCRdb's copy has only in-frame clones and leaves some out. The sample holds 55,000 to 65,000 clones, 89% seen once. The chain couples TRBV6-5 to TRBJ2-1; D is undetermined. This specimen consisted of peripheral blood, obtained 28 days after the second AZD1222 dose. This TCR was sampled from an adult who received the AZD1222 COVID-19 vaccine. The DNA for the CDR3 is TGTGCCAGCAGCCTCTACAATGAGCAGTTCTTC. The encoded protein is CASSLYNEQFF.